Described below is a single TCR beta chain sequence and its context. Looked up from germline, CDR1 is SGHRS and CDR2 is YFSETQ. V was clipped by 0 bases and J by 3 bases, with 28 bases between them. There are 20 residues in the CDR3. The data were taken from a study of blood T cell repertoires in COVID-19. Study-wide context: Nucleic acid was either cDNA or gDNA, and it came from T cells, B-cell-depleted T cells, or PBMCs.

Generated by immunoSEQ multiplex PCR, the TCRdb table keeps only in-frame clones and is missing some. In the table there are 200,000 or so clones, 79% of which are singletons. V gene TRBV5-1 combines with J gene TRBJ2-7, with D possibly TRBD2 on 7 matching bases. The receptor comes from a man between 60 and 75 years old with active or convalescent COVID-19. Sequencing used peripheral blood. CDR3 sequence reads: CASSLADPWGTGGGLYEQYF. CDR3 sequence (DNA): TGCGCCAGCAGCTTGGCCGACCCGTGGGGGACGGGCGGGGGCCTCTACGAGCAGTACTTC.